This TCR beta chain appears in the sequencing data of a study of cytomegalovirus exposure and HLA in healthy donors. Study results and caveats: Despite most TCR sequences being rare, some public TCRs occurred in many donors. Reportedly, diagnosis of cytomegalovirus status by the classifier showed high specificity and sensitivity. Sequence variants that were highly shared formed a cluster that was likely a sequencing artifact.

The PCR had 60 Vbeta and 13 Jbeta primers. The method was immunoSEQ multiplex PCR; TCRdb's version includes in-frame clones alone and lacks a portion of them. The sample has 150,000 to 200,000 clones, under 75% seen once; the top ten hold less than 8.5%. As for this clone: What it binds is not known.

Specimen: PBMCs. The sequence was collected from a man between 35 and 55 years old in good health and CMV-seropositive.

The CDR3 coding sequence is TGTGCCAGCAGCTCGCCCGTCGCGACGAGGAATGAAAAACTGTTTTTT. The encoded protein is CASSSPVATRNEKLFF. V gene TRBV7-2 combines with J gene TRBJ1-4; unclear D gene. V lost 4 bases and J lost 5, with 17 bases in between. The CDR3 extends over 16 amino acids. The germline gives CDR1 SGHTA, CDR2 FQGNSA.